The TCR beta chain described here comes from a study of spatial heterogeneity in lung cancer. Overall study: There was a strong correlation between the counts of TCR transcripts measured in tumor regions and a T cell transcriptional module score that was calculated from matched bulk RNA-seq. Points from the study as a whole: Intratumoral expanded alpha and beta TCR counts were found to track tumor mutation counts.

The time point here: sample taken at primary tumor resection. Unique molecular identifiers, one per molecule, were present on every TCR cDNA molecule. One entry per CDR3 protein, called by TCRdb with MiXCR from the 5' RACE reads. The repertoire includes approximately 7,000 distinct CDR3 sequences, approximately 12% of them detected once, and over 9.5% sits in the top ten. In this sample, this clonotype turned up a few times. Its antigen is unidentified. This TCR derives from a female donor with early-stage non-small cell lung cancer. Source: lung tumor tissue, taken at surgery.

The CDR3 sequence is CASSLLGAEETQYF. The DNA of the CDR3 is TGTGCCAGCAGTCTACTTGGGGCTGAAGAGACCCAGTACTTC. The chain is built from TRBV28 and TRBJ2-5; D possibly corresponds to TRBD1 (5 bases). Germline CDR1 MDHEN, CDR2 SYDVKM. With 5 bases removed from V and 3 bases from J, the gap between germline ends came to 13 bases. The CDR3 covers 14 residues.